The source of this T cell receptor beta chain is a study of CD8+ T cells in alopecia areata. Study-wide context: A regimen of oral tofacitinib, 5 to 10 mg twice daily, was given to treated patients.

Of note for this clone: No antigen is known for it.

Researchers took lesional scalp punch biopsies and peripheral blood from people who were alopecia areata patients. Notes on the study in general: Scalp samples also yield sequences of resident alphabeta T cells from normal skin. Mice gave a clearer picture of TCR sharing than patients did, possibly for HLA-related reasons.

In each case, RNA was isolated and then reverse transcribed into cDNA as the sequencing template. Method: immunoSEQ multiplex PCR; TCRdb's copy keeps in-frame clones and lacks some. The sample carries under 300,000 clones, 67% recorded once. CDR3 size: 12 residues. Trimming took off 6 bases at V and 8 bases at J, with 13 bases between the two ends. CDR1 is KGHSH and CDR2 is LQKENI in the germline V gene. Sequences were derived from CD4+ T cells sorted from blood, sampled at week 0. The TCR was taken from a human donor with alopecia areata. V usage is TRBV18 and J usage is TRBJ1-2, with D perhaps matching TRBD1 (5 bases). CDR3 region: CASSLDSGGYTF. The CDR3 DNA reads as TGTGCCAGCTCGCTAGACAGTGGCGGCTACACCTTC.